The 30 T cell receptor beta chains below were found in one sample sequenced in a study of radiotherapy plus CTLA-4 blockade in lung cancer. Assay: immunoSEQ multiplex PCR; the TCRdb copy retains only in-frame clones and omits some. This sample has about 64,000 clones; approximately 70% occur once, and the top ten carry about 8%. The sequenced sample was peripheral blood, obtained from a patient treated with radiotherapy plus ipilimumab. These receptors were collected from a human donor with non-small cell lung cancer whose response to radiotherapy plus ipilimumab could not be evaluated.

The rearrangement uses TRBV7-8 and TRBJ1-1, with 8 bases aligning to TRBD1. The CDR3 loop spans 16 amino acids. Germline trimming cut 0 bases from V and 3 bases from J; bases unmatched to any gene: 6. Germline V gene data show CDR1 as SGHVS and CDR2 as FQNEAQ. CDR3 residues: CASSLARGRSDTEAFF. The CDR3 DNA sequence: TGTGCCAGCAGCTTAGCCAGGGGGCGGTCGGACACTGAAGCTTTCTTT.

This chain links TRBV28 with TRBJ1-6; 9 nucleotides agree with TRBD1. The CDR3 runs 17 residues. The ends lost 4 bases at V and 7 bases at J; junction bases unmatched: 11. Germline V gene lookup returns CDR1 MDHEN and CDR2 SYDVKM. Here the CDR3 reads CASSSITRTGENSPLHF. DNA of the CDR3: TGTGCCAGCAGTTCGATTACGCGGACAGGGGAAAATTCACCCCTCCACTTT.

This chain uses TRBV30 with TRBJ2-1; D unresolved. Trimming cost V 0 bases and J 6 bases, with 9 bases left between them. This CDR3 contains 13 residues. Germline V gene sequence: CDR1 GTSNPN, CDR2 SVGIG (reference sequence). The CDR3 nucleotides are TGTGCCTGGAGTGTAACTCGTTCCAATGAGCAGTTCTTC. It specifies CAWSVTRSNEQFF.

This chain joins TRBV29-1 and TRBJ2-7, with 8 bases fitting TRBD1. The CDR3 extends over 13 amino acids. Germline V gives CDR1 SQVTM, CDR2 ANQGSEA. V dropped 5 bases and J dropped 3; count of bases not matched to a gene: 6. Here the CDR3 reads CSVQTGVFYEQYF. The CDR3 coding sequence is TGCAGCGTTCAGACAGGGGTATTCTACGAGCAGTACTTC.

CDR3 DNA: TGTGCCAGCTCACCACCGTCTACGGGGGAGCAGTACTTC. It codes for CASSPPSTGEQYF. V is TRBV18 and J is TRBJ2-7; D is perhaps TRBD2 (5 bases). V lost 0 bases and J lost 7, with 10 bases in between. Germline lookup yields CDR1 KGHSH and CDR2 LQKENI. The CDR3 has 13 amino acids.

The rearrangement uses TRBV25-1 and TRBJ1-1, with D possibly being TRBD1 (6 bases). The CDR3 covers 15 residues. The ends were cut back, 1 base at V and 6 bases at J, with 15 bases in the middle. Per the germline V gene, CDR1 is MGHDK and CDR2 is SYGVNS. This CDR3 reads CASSELSGDRPEAFF. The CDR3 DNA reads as TGTGCCAGCAGTGAATTGTCAGGGGACCGGCCTGAAGCTTTCTTT.

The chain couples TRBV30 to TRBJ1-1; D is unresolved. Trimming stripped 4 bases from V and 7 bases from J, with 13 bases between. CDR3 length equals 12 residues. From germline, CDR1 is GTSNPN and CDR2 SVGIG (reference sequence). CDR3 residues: CAWTSDTLEAFF. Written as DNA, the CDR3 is TGTGCCTGGACCTCCGATACTCTTGAAGCTTTCTTT.

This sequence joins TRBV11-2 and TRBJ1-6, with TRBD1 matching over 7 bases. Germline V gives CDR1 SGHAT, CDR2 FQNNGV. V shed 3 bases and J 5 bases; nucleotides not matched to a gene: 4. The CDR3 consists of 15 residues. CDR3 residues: CASSFGTDNNSPLHF. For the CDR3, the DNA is TGTGCCAGCAGCTTCGGGACAGACAATAATTCACCCCTCCACTTT.

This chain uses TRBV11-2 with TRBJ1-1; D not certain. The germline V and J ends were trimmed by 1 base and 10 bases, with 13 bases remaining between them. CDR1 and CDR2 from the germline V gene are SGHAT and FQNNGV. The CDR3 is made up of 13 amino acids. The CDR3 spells CASSLVLREIAFF. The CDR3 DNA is TGTGCCAGCAGCTTAGTTCTTCGGGAGATAGCTTTCTTT.

The CDR3: CASSEPYRYTRQGALEQFF. CDR3 DNA: TGCGCCAGCAGTGAGCCCTACCGGTACACAAGACAGGGGGCTCTTGAGCAGTTCTTC. The chain joins TRBV10-2 to TRBJ2-1; TRBD1 matches 10 bases. CDR1 and CDR2 from the germline V gene are WSHSY and SAAADI. This CDR3 comprises 19 residues. With V trimmed by 2 bases and J by 9 bases, 19 bases remained unmatched.

The CDR3 spells CASSLTGKRRSPLHF. The CDR3 DNA follows: TGTGCCAGCAGTTTGACAGGGAAAAGGAGATCACCCCTCCACTTT. This chain joins TRBV27 and TRBJ1-6; 7 nucleotides agree with TRBD1. J lost 10 bases, V lost 3 bases, and 9 bases had no gene match. The CDR3 contains 15 residues. Germline CDR1 is MNHEY and CDR2 is SMNVEV (reference sequence).

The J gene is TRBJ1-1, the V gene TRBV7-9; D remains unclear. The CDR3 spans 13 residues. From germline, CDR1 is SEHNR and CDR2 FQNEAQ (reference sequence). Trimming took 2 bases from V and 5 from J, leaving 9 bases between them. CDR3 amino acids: CASSLTTGTEAFF. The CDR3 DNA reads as TGTGCCAGCAGCTTAACTACGGGGACTGAAGCTTTCTTT. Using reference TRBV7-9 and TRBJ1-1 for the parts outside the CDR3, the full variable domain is DTGVSQNPRHKITKRGQNVTFRCDPISEHNRLYWYRQTLGQGPEFLTYFQNEAQLEKSRLLSDRFSAERPKGSFSTLEIQRTEQGDSAMYLCASSLTTGTEAFFGQGTRLTVV.

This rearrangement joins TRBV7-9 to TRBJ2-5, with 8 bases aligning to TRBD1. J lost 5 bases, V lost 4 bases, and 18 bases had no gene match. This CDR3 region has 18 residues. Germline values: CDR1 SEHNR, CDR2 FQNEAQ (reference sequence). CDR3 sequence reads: CASSSNVGQGAKSETQYF. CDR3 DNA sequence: TGTGCCAGCAGCTCTAACGTAGGGCAGGGGGCAAAAAGCGAGACCCAGTACTTC.

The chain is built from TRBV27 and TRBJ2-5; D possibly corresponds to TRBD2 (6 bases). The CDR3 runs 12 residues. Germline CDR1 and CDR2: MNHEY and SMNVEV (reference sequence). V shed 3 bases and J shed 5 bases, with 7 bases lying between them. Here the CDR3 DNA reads TGTGCCAGCAGTTTCCGGGGGGAGACCCAGTACTTC. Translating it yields CASSFRGETQYF.

The CDR3 reads CASSVGGEETQYF. Written as DNA, the CDR3 is TGTGCCAGCAGCGTAGGGGGGGAGGAGACCCAGTACTTC. The chain joins TRBV9 to TRBJ2-5; D might be TRBD2 (6 bases). Trimming pared 0 bases from V and 5 bases from J, leaving 8 bases between. Germline V gene sequence: CDR1 SGDLS, CDR2 YYNGEE. This CDR3 has 13 residues.

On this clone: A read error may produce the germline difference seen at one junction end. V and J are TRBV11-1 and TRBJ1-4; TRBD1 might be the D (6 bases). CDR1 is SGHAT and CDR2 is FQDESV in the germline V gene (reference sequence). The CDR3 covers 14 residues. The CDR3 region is CASTVDRSNEKLFF. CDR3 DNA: TGTGCCAGCACCGTGGACAGATCTAACGAAAAACTGTTTTTT.

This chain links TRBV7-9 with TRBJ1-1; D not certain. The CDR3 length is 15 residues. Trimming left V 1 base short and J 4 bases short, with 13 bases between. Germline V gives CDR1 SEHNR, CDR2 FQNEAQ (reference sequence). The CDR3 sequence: CASSLGTGMGTEAFF. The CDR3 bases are TGTGCCAGCAGCTTAGGTACGGGGATGGGCACTGAAGCTTTCTTT.

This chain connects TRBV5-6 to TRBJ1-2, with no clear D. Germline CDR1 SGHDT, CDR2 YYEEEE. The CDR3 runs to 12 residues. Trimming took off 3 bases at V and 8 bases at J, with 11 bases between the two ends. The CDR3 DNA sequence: TGTGCCAGCAGCTCTACATGGGAGGGCTACACCTTC. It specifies CASSSTWEGYTF.

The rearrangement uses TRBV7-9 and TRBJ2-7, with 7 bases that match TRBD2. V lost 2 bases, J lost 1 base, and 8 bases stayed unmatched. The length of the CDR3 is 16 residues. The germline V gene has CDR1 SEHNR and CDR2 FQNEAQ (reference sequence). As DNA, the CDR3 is TGTGCCAGCAGCTTATCTCGCGGGAGCAAATCCTACGAGCAGTACTTC. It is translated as CASSLSRGSKSYEQYF.

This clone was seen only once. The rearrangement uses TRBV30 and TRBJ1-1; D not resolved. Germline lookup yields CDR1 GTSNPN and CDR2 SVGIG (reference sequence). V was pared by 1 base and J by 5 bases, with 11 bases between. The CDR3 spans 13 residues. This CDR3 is CAWSAEAGTEAFF. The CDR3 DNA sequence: TGTGCCTGGAGTGCGGAGGCGGGGACTGAAGCTTTCTTT.

The CDR3: CASSEDWTGRTGELFF. The CDR3 DNA reads as TGTGCCAGCAGCGAGGATTGGACAGGGAGAACCGGGGAGCTGTTTTTT. This chain connects TRBV2 to TRBJ2-2; 8 bases agree with TRBD1. The germline gives CDR1 SNHLY, CDR2 FYNNEI. Germline trimming cut 6 bases from V and 5 bases from J; bases unmatched to any gene: 11. The CDR3 has 16 residues.

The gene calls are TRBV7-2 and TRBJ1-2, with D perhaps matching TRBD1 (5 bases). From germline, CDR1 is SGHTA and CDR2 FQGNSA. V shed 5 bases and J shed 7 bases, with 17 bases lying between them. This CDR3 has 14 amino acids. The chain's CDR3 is CASSRSSGRGGYTF. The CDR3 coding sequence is TGTGCCAGCAGCCGTAGCTCGGGTAGGGGTGGCTACACCTTC.

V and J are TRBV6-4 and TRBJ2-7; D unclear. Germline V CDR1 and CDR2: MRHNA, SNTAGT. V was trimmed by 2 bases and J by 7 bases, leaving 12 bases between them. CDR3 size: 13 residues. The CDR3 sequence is CASSDNLAGEQYF. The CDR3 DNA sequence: TGTGCCAGCAGTGACAATTTAGCTGGGGAGCAGTACTTC.

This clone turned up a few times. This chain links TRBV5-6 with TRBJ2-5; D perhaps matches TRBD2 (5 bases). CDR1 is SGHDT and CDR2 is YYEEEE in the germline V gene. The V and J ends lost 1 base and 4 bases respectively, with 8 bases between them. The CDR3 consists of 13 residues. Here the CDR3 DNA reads TGTGCCAGCAGCTTGCGGGGAGTAGAGACCCAGTACTTC. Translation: CASSLRGVETQYF.

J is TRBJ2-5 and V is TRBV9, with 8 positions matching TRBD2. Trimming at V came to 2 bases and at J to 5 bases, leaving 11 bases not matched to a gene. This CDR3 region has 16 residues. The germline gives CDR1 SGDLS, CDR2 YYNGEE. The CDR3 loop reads CASSVNPGGAGETQYF. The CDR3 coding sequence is TGTGCCAGCAGCGTTAATCCGGGGGGGGCAGGTGAGACCCAGTACTTC.

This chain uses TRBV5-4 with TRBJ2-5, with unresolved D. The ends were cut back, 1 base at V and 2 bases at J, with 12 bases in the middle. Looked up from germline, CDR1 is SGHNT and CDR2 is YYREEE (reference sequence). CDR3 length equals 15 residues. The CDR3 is CASSLSPTWQETQYF. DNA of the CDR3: TGTGCCAGCAGCTTGAGCCCGACTTGGCAAGAGACCCAGTACTTC.

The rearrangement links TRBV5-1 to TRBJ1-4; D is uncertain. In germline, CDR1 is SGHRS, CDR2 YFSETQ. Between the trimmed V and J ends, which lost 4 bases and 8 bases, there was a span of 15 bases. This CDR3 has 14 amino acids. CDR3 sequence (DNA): TGCGCCAGCAGCCTAGGAACAGCGGGGGAAAAACTGTTTTTT. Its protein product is CASSLGTAGEKLFF.

The CDR3, as DNA: TGTGCCAGCAGCCTCGGAGGCTTAACTAGCAATCAGCCCCAGCATTTT. This codes for CASSLGGLTSNQPQHF. This chain uses TRBV5-6 with TRBJ1-5; D gene unclear. Germline CDR1 is SGHDT and CDR2 is YYEEEE. Trimming cost V 4 bases and J 0 bases, with 14 bases left between them. The CDR3 is 16 residues long.

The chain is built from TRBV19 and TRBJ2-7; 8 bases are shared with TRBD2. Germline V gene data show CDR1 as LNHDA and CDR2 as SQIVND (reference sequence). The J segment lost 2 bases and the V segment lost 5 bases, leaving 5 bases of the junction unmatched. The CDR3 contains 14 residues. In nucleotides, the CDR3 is TGTGCCAGTAGTCCAGTAGCGGGGCCCTACGAGCAGTACTTC. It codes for CASSPVAGPYEQYF.

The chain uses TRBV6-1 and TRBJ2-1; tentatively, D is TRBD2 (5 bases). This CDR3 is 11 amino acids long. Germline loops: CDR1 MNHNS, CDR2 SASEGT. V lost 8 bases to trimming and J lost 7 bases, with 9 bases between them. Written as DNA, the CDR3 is TGTGCCAGCTTTAGCGAAAATGAGCAGTTCTTC. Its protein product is CASFSENEQFF.